This T cell receptor beta chain was sequenced during a study of blood T cell repertoires in COVID-19 (TCRdb year 2020). About the study as a whole: Samples covering the acute and convalescent phases of COVID-19 were provided by collaborators in the United States, Italy and Spain. The samples were drawn from the first 160 participants of the ongoing ImmuneRACE study and from 950 to 1,500 subjects provided by 6 global collaborators. A freely available public database, intended as a resource for researchers studying the immune response to SARS-CoV-2, is where the repertoires were released. The dataset comprised deeply sampled blood TCRbeta repertoires from subjects exposed to, actively infected with, or recovered from COVID-19. The prospective study material was composed of cDNA or gDNA derived from T cells, B-cell-depleted T cells, or PBMCs. Sample metadata almost always included a de-identified subject ID, COVID-19 status, age in years and sex. Where available, HLA class I and class II types were taken from metadata supplied by the sample provider and were not determined by assay-based typing. Study-wide findings and limitations: Clinical and demographic metadata were provided uncurated, with the amount varying by source and participant.

Regarding this clone: Its antigen is still unknown. The sample holds no much larger clone one base away, and base qualities are not on file.

The immunoSEQ Assay, a bias-controlled multiplex PCR, was used to amplify TCRbeta CDR3 regions from genomic DNA. Turning to the authors' computational methods: Nucleated cell counts per sample were estimated from amplification of reference gene primers within the assay. Sequence reads were collapsed and filtered to measure the absolute abundance of every unique TCRbeta CDR3 rearrangement. Productive Simpson clonality was computed per sample as the square root of Simpson's diversity index over productive rearrangements. This immuneACCESS table, as held by TCRdb, lists in-frame sequences with V and J called but not all clones. Of the missing ones, under half trace to an unresolved V gene in checked studies; the others have no known cause. Clone size and V and J calls were adopted from that table, with D and trimming inferred from the DNA. This sample comprises some 73,000 clones, over 75% of them detected only once. The top ten constitute around 4.1% of the sample.

Each collaborating institution followed its own protocols to collect whole blood in K2EDTA tubes. For TCRbeta analysis, collaborators shipped samples as frozen whole blood, isolated PBMCs, or DNA extracted from either of those sample types. The CDR3 runs 13 residues from the cysteine to the phenylalanine. This entry keeps only the CDR3 DNA: 39 bases, framed from base 1. V lost 3 bases and J lost 5 bases, and the count of bases not matched to a germline gene is 5. For CDR1 and CDR2, the germline V gene (reference sequence) lists SGHNT and YYREEE. Sequencing was carried out using peripheral blood. Rearrangement joined TRBV5-4 to TRBJ2-7, with TRBD1 identical over 7 junction bases. The receptor comes from a woman in her fifties or sixties with acute or convalescent COVID-19. The CDR3 here reads CASSWTGRNEQYF. The DNA sequence reads TGTGCCAGCAGCTGGACAGGCAGGAACGAGCAGTACTTC.